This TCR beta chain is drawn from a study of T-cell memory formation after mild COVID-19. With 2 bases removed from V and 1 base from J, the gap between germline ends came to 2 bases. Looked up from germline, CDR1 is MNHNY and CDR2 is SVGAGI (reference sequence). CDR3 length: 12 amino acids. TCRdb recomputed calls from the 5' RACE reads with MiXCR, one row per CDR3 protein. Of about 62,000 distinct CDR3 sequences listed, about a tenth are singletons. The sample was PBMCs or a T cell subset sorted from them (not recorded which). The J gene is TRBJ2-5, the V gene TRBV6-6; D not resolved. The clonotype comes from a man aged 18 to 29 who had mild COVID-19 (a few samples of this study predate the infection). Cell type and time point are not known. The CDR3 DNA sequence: TGTGCCAGCAGTTACGTCCAAGAGACCCAGTACTTC. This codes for CASSYVQETQYF.